These 18 T cell receptor beta chains were sequenced from one sample in a study of metastatic and nonmetastatic thyroid tumors. TCRdb re-analyzed the PCR reads through MiXCR. The table shows approximately 15,000 clones, with 22% occurring only once. Patients had received no treatment of any kind before thyroid surgery. The sample was adjacent normal tissue. These receptors were collected from a female donor with papillary thyroid cancer or a benign thyroid nodule (not recorded which). Some clones in this sample may be carry-over from other donors' samples.

Concerning this clone: Mismatch with germline at one junction end may stem from a read error. V is TRBV6-1 and J is TRBJ2-3; 9 bases align to TRBD2. The CDR3 is 16 amino acids. Germline V gene lookup returns CDR1 MNHNS and CDR2 SASEGT. This chain's CDR3 is CASSAPPAGGPDAQYF. As DNA, the CDR3 is TGTGCCAGCAGCGCCCCCCCAGCGGGGGGCCCAGATGCGCAGTATTTT.

This clone appeared a single time. The chain joins TRBV4-1 to TRBJ1-2, with D unresolved. The germline V and J ends were trimmed by 1 base and 5 bases, with 14 bases remaining between them. The CDR3 is 15 residues long. Germline CDR1 MGHRA, CDR2 YSYEKL. CDR3 sequence reads: CASSQVDEGAYGYTF. The CDR3 coding sequence is TGCGCCAGCAGCCAAGTCGATGAGGGCGCATATGGCTACACCTTC.

CDR3 coding DNA: TGTGCCAGCAGTGAATATCCTAGCGGGGTAAGCTCCTACGAGCAGTACTTC. Its protein is CASSEYPSGVSSYEQYF. This chain uses TRBV6-1 with TRBJ2-7; 9 bases line up with TRBD2. The V and J ends lost 2 bases and 0 bases, in that order; junction bases with no gene match: 8. Germline V gene sequence: CDR1 MNHNS, CDR2 SASEGT. The CDR3 is made up of 17 amino acids.

This clone counts as medium-sized (0.01 to 0.1%). The rearrangement links TRBV5-1 to TRBJ2-2; no clear D. V was pared by 1 base and J by 2 bases, with 12 bases between. The CDR3 is 16 residues long. CDR1 is SGHRS, CDR2 YFSETQ, per germline. The CDR3: CASSLRSRPNTGELFF. CDR3 DNA sequence: TGCGCCAGCAGCTTGCGATCTAGACCTAACACCGGGGAGCTGTTTTTT.

With respect to this clone: A junction boundary mismatches the germline segment, possibly from a read error. The V call is TRBV6-4, the J call TRBJ1-2; 8 bases line up with TRBD1. CDR3 length equals 14 residues. Germline values: CDR1 MRHNA, CDR2 SNTAGT. The CDR3 reads CASSYSNRGGGYTF. For the CDR3, the DNA is TGTGCCAGCAGTTACTCGAACAGGGGGGGAGGCTACACCTTC.

A single count supports this clone. V gene TRBV14 combines with J gene TRBJ1-2; 9 bases are a match to TRBD1. CDR1 is SGHDN and CDR2 is FVKESK in the germline V gene. Trimming removed 4 bases from V and 3 bases from J; junction bases left unmatched: 6. The CDR3 consists of 15 residues. For the CDR3, the DNA is TGTGCCAGCAGCCGAGGGACAGGGTTGGACTATGGCTACACCTTC. Translated: CASSRGTGLDYGYTF.

This clone was picked up a small number of times. The chain employs TRBV6-5 and TRBJ2-3, with a tentative D call TRBD2 (6 bases). V lost 2 bases and J lost 4, with 13 bases in between. The CDR3 runs 15 residues. Germline V gene sequence: CDR1 MNHEY, CDR2 SVGAGI. The CDR3 coding sequence is TGTGCCAGCAGTTACGGAGGGATGGGCGCAGATACGCAGTATTTT. It translates to CASSYGGMGADTQYF.

The V gene is TRBV5-4, the J gene TRBJ2-7, with no clear D. Germline V gives CDR1 SGHNT, CDR2 YYREEE (reference sequence). The CDR3 runs 15 residues. The V end was cut by 5 bases, the J end by 6 bases, with 21 bases between. As DNA, the CDR3 is TGTGCCAGCAGGGTGGGATCCGGTCATTTCGGCGAGCAGTACTTC. This codes for CASRVGSGHFGEQYF.

The genes are TRBV11-3 and TRBJ2-3; TRBD2 matches at 11 bases. V was clipped by 3 bases and J by 5 bases; unmatched bases: 1. Germline loops: CDR1 SGHNT, CDR2 YENEEA. This CDR3 comprises 14 residues. CDR3 loop: CASSLTSGEDTQYF. CDR3 DNA sequence: TGTGCCAGCAGCTTGACTAGCGGGGAAGATACGCAGTATTTT.

This clone was observed a few times. The chain carries TRBV24-1 and TRBJ2-6; D is uncertain. V was trimmed by 9 bases and J by 4 bases, leaving 12 bases between them. This CDR3 spans 14 amino acids. Germline CDR1 and CDR2: KGHDR and SFDVKD. The CDR3 sequence is CATGSSSGANVLTF. The CDR3 nucleotides read TGTGCCACCGGATCCAGTTCCGGGGCCAACGTCCTGACTTTC.

Concerning this clone itself: Other DNA sequences of this sample code for an identical CDR3. The genes are TRBV20-1 and TRBJ1-1; a possible D gene is TRBD1 (6 bases). The CDR3 contains 15 residues. The germline V gene has CDR1 DFQATT and CDR2 SNEGSKA (reference sequence). V lost 5 bases and J lost 0, with 16 bases in between. The CDR3 reads CSAGIRTALNTEAFF. DNA of the CDR3: TGCAGTGCTGGTATCCGGACAGCCCTGAACACTGAAGCTTTCTTT.

V and J are TRBV13 and TRBJ2-5, with a tentative D call TRBD2 (5 bases). V was pared by 0 bases and J by 1 base, with 12 bases between. The CDR3 is made up of 16 amino acids. The germline gives CDR1 PRHDT, CDR2 FYEKMQ (reference sequence). CDR3 bases: TGTGCCAGCAGCTTAGGGGGCCCCCGGGGCCAAGAGACCCAGTACTTC. Translated, it gives CASSLGGPRGQETQYF.

For the CDR3, the DNA is TGTGCCAGCAGCTTATTTCCCCGTACTAGCGTTGTGGAAACAGATACGCAGTATTTT. Translating gives CASSLFPRTSVVETDTQYF. V gene TRBV7-2 combines with J gene TRBJ2-3, with 7 positions matching TRBD2. This CDR3 comprises 19 residues. V lost 2 bases to trimming and J lost 3 bases; unmatched junction nucleotides: 17. Germline V lookup: CDR1 SGHTA, CDR2 FQGNSA.

The rearrangement joins TRBV27 to TRBJ2-1; 10 bases fit TRBD2. The junction had 4 bases not matched to a gene; V was cut back by 5 bases and J by 3 bases. The CDR3 spans 15 residues. From germline, CDR1 is MNHEY and CDR2 SMNVEV (reference sequence). In DNA, the CDR3 is TGTGCCAGCAGTCGAGCGGGGGGGCTCTACAATGAGCAGTTCTTC. Encoded protein: CASSRAGGLYNEQFF.

In its sample, this clone was seen a few times. The V call is TRBV7-7, the J call TRBJ2-3, with unresolved D. Trimming removed 6 bases at V and 5 bases at J, with 9 bases between. The V gene's germline CDR1 is SSHAT and CDR2 FNYEAQ (reference sequence). The CDR3 is made up of 12 amino acids. The CDR3 coding sequence is TGTGCCAGCAGTCCGGGCGGAGATACGCAGTATTTT. Translation gives CASSPGGDTQYF.

In this sample, this clone turned up many times. The chain joins TRBV5-1 to TRBJ2-7; TRBD1 matches at 8 bases. This CDR3 has 15 residues. Germline assignment: CDR1 SGHRS and CDR2 YFSETQ. V shed 3 bases and J 5 bases; nucleotides not matched to a gene: 10. The chain's CDR3 is CASSSAGTGEDEQYF. In DNA, the CDR3 is TGCGCCAGCAGCTCAGCCGGGACAGGTGAAGACGAGCAGTACTTC.

The chain is built from TRBV15 and TRBJ2-7; 12 bases fit TRBD2. V lost 1 base, J lost 3 bases, and 1 base stayed unmatched. The CDR3 spans 15 residues. Germline CDR1 reads LNHNV; CDR2 reads YYDKDF (reference sequence). The CDR3 is CATSRGTSGDYEQYF. The CDR3 region has the DNA TGTGCCACCAGCAGAGGGACTAGCGGGGACTACGAGCAGTACTTC.

This clone was observed a few times. In nucleotides, the CDR3 is TGCGCCAGCAGCGATGGGGGGCCGGTGGGCGGCTACACCTTC. Translating gives CASSDGGPVGGYTF. V gene TRBV5-1 combines with J gene TRBJ1-2, with a possible D match to TRBD1 (6 bases). The CDR3 extends over 14 amino acids. Trimming stripped 4 bases from V and 8 bases from J, with 18 bases between. CDR1 is SGHRS and CDR2 is YFSETQ in the germline V gene.